This T cell receptor (beta chain) was profiled in a study of T cells in Graves' hyperthyroidism and ophthalmopathy. Across the study: Blood from the periphery was taken at initial diagnosis, before any treatment.

Exclusion of patients followed from uncontrolled infection, other autoimmune disease, pregnancy or lactation. This clonotype has only a few counts. Amplified regions were TCR beta CDR3 sequences from RNA transcripts. HTBI primers were used for first-round RT-PCR of the TCR CDR3. TCRdb independently ran MiXCR on the multiplex PCR reads; one entry per CDR3 protein. The data contain 300,000 to 500,000 distinct CDR3 sequences, around 15% of them singletons. CDR3 length equals 14 residues. With V trimmed by 3 bases and J by 7 bases, 7 bases remained unmatched. Germline assignment: CDR1 SGHRS and CDR2 YFSETQ.

The chain uses TRBV5-1 and TRBJ1-1; 9 positions match TRBD1. Sequencing was carried out using blood. This sequence was found in a man aged 50-59 years with Graves' ophthalmopathy. The CDR3 nucleotides are TGCGCCAGCAGCTCAAGAGCGGGACAGGGTGAAGCTTTCTTT. Translated: CASSSRAGQGEAFF.